This T cell receptor beta chain was recovered during a study of blood T cell repertoires in COVID-19. For the study at large: From T cells, B-cell-depleted T cells, or PBMCs came the material, which was cDNA or gDNA.

CDR1 is MNHEY, CDR2 SMNVEV, per germline (reference sequence). V lost 7 bases to trimming and J lost 7 bases; unmatched junction nucleotides: 4. This CDR3 contains 12 residues. Using immunoSEQ multiplex PCR, the repertoire was profiled, and TCRdb retains in-frame clones only, with some absent. The sample holds 200,000 to 250,000 clones, about 87% seen once. The V call is TRBV27, the J call TRBJ2-1; TRBD2 aligns across 7 bases. The sequence was obtained from a man under 40 with COVID-19, enrolled during active disease. The sample was peripheral blood. The CDR3 spells CASKWGGNEQFF. The CDR3 bases are TGTGCCAGCAAATGGGGGGGGAATGAGCAGTTCTTC.